These 23 T cell receptor beta chains originate from one sample sequenced in a study of tumor and adjacent non-tumor tissue in lung cancer. TCRbeta libraries were built with three rounds of nested PCR, modified from ARM-PCR. TCRdb called the multiplex PCR reads again in MiXCR, with one record for every CDR3 protein. This sample has over 100,000 distinct CDR3 sequences, with roughly 77% found just once. No cell sorting was done before RNA was extracted from the tissue. The sequenced sample consisted of lung tumor tissue. These TCRs come from a woman aged 55-70 years with non-small cell lung cancer.

With respect to this clonotype: Possible read error: a much larger clone is one base away. The chain combines TRBV6-6 with TRBJ1-4, with 9 positions matching TRBD1. Trimming at V came to 5 bases and at J to 8 bases, leaving 9 bases not matched to a gene. Germline assignment: CDR1 MNHNY and CDR2 SVGAGI (reference sequence). There are 15 residues in the CDR3. CDR3 DNA: TGTGCCAGCAGTGACCACAGGGGGCATCAGGAAAAACTGTTTTTT. Protein sequence: CASSDHRGHQEKLFF.

This clonotype was seen once. No conserved phenylalanine or tryptophan ends this CDR3, so it is likely a read error. The rearrangement joins TRBV6-1 to TRBJ1-1, with 7 positions matching TRBD1. The length of the CDR3 is 12 residues. The ends lost 8 bases at V and 4 bases at J; junction bases unmatched: 4. Germline loops: CDR1 MNHNS, CDR2 SASEGT. Here the CDR3 reads CASRGQATEAFY. The CDR3 nucleotides read TGTGCCAGCCGTGGACAGGCCACTGAAGCTTTCTAT.

With respect to this clonotype: At one of its ends the junction is not consistent with the germline gene, which may arise from a read error. The chain employs TRBV20-1 and TRBJ2-1; D possibly matches TRBD1 or TRBD2 (7 bases each). This CDR3 contains 15 residues. Germline lookup yields CDR1 DFQATT and CDR2 SNEGSKA (reference sequence). In nucleotides, the CDR3 is TGCAGTGCAGCTAACAGGGGAGGGCACTACAACGAGCAGTTCTTC. It codes for CSAANRGGHYNEQFF.

Concerning this clonotype: Given the absence of the conserved phenylalanine or tryptophan at the CDR3 end, a read error is likely. The chain combines TRBV6-2 or TRBV6-3 with TRBJ2-1; TRBD2 agrees at 9 bases. This CDR3 spans 16 amino acids. Germline CDR1 is MNHEY and CDR2 is SVGEGT. V shed 0 bases and J 9 bases; nucleotides not matched to a gene: 9. The CDR3 nucleotides read TGTGCCAGCAGTTACTCGATCCAGCGGGAGGACAGTGAGCAGTTCATC. Translating gives CASSYSIQREDSEQFI.

Concerning this clonotype: A much larger clonotype is one base distant, so this may be a read error. The CDR3 nucleotides are TGTGCCAGCAGTTTTTGGGGGGAGTATGGCCACACCTTC. This encodes CASSFWGEYGHTF. This chain uses TRBV12-3 or TRBV12-4 with TRBJ1-2; a possible D gene is TRBD1 (5 bases). The CDR3 has 13 residues.

Concerning this clonotype itself: An end of the junction differs from the germline gene, which may be a read error. The CDR3 protein is CACSQDEDRRTELFF. The CDR3 bases are TGCGCCTGCAGCCAAGATGAGGACAGGAGGACCGAACTGTTTTTT. This chain uses TRBV4-3 with TRBJ1-4; 7 bases agree with TRBD1. Germline CDR1 and CDR2: LGHNA and YSLEER. The CDR3 contains 15 residues.

A note on this clonotype: Sequence at one end of the junction differs from germline and may be a read error. The chain employs TRBV28 and TRBJ1-6; D gene ambiguous. CDR3 length: 12 amino acids. Germline V gene lookup returns CDR1 MDHEN and CDR2 SYDVKM. CDR3 amino acids: CASNLRTGPLHF. DNA for the CDR3: TGTGCCAGCAATTTACGGACCGGGCCCCTCCACTTT.

Comments on this clonotype: Relative to the germline gene, one junction end is altered; a read error may explain this. The chain joins TRBV28 to TRBJ2-3; D is uncertain. Looked up from germline, CDR1 is MDHEN and CDR2 is SYDVKM. The CDR3 is 11 amino acids. The CDR3 DNA follows: TGTGTCAGCTGTAGGGCCGATACGCAGTATTTT. Protein sequence: CVSCRADTQYF.

Turning to this clonotype: A much larger clone differs from this one at a single base, so this may be a read error. The CDR3, as DNA: TGTGCCAGGAGCTTAGGTTACGGAGACTATGGCTACACCTTC. Its protein is CARSLGYGDYGYTF. The chain couples TRBV11-2 to TRBJ1-2; D is ambiguous. There are 14 residues in the CDR3. Germline V gene data show CDR1 as SGHAT and CDR2 as FQNNGV.

Notes on this clonotype: One junction end disagrees with the germline gene, perhaps due to a read error. The gene calls are TRBV10-3 and TRBJ2-1; no reliable D call. There are 14 residues in the CDR3. The germline CDR1 and CDR2 sequences are ENHRY and SYGVKD. This CDR3 is CAISEPRLGNEQSF. The CDR3 DNA sequence: TGTGCCATCAGTGAGCCGAGGTTAGGCAATGAGCAGTCCTTC.

This clonotype has only one observation. A much larger clone differs from this one at a single base, so this may be a read error. The gene calls are TRBV4-3 and TRBJ1-1; the D is unclear. The CDR3 is 13 residues long. CDR1 and CDR2 from the germline V gene are LGHNA and YSLEER. CDR3 bases: TGCGCCAGCAGCCAAGATACGTTAGTCGAAGCTTTATTT. This translates into CASSQDTLVEALF.

Concerning this clonotype: Since a much larger clone is just one base distant, this may be a read error. This sequence joins TRBV20-1 and TRBJ1-1; the D gene is possibly TRBD1 (5 bases). The CDR3 extends over 15 amino acids. With 6 bases removed from V and 4 bases from J, the gap between germline ends came to 21 bases. CDR1 and CDR2 from the germline V gene are DFQATT and SNEGSKA (reference sequence). In DNA form, the CDR3 reads TGCAGTGCGCCGAATTGGTGGGGGGTGGTCACTGAAGCTTTCTTT. Its translation is CSAPNWWGVVTEAFF.

This clonotype was counted a single time. The junction shows a germline mismatch at one end, possibly a read error. The rearrangement links TRBV12-3 or TRBV12-4 to TRBJ1-1, with a weak D call TRBD1 (6 bases). This CDR3 contains 11 residues. The CDR3 DNA reads TGCGCCGGCAGTATTCAGGGGAGAGCTTTCTTT. Protein product: CAGSIQGRAFF.

This sequence joins TRBV4-1 and TRBJ1-4, with a possible D match to TRBD1 (6 bases). In germline, CDR1 is MGHRA, CDR2 YSYEKL. V was trimmed by 4 bases and J by 7 bases, leaving 16 bases between them. This CDR3 is built from 15 residues. The CDR3: CASSLPGQSLEKLFF. In DNA, the CDR3 is TGCGCCAGCAGCCTACCGGGACAAAGCCTTGAAAAACTGTTTTTT.

On this clonotype itself: Given the absence of the conserved phenylalanine or tryptophan at the CDR3 end, a read error is likely. J is TRBJ2-3 and V is TRBV11-2; D possibly corresponds to TRBD2 (5 bases). Germline CDR1 and CDR2: SGHAT and FQNNGV. This CDR3 spans 13 amino acids. The CDR3 protein is CASRWSSRDTQYS. The DNA of the CDR3 is TGTGCCAGCAGGTGGTCTAGCAGAGATACGCAGTATTCT.

Remarks on this clonotype: A junction end diverges from the germline sequence, so it may reflect a read error. The rearrangement joins TRBV6-2 or TRBV6-3 to TRBJ2-2; 8 nucleotides line up with TRBD1. The CDR3 extends over 18 amino acids. CDR1 and CDR2 from the germline V gene are MNHEY and SVGEGT. Here the CDR3 reads CTSSSLGLDRVAAGELFF. DNA for the CDR3: TGTACCAGCAGCTCTCTTGGCCTGGACAGGGTAGCTGCCGGGGAGCTGTTTTTT.

Comment on this clonotype: Compared with germline, one end of the junction differs, possibly owing to a read error. The V call is TRBV20-1, the J call TRBJ2-2; 8 bases are shared with TRBD1. Germline V gene data show CDR1 as DFQATT and CDR2 as SNEGSKA (reference sequence). The CDR3 runs 14 residues. The CDR3 region has the DNA TGCAGTGCTCGAGGGACAGGAGACACCGGGGAGCTGTCTTTT. Encoded protein: CSARGTGDTGELSF.

For this clonotype: With a much larger clone just one base away, this may be a read error. The chain combines TRBV6-5 with TRBJ1-6; 9 bases match TRBD1. Trimming at V came to 6 bases and at J to 9 bases, leaving 6 bases not matched to a gene. CDR1 is MNHEY, CDR2 SVGAGI, per germline. The CDR3 consists of 14 residues. The CDR3 loop reads CASRPDRGRSPLHF. CDR3 in DNA: TGTGCCAGCAGACCGGACAGGGGACGTTCACCCCTCCACTTT.

This clonotype has a handful of counts. The CDR3 end shows no conserved phenylalanine or tryptophan, and so a read error is likely. V usage is TRBV20-1 and J usage is TRBJ2-7; D could derive from TRBD1 or TRBD2 (5 bases each). Germline CDR1 is DFQATT and CDR2 is SNEGSKA (reference sequence). CDR3 length: 12 residues. The CDR3 region is CSARGQTGEQYL. CDR3 nucleotide sequence: TGTAGTGCTAGAGGACAAACGGGGGAGCAGTACTTA.

On this clonotype itself: It may be a read error: a sequence one base away is much more abundant. The chain recombines TRBV6-1 with TRBJ1-1; 7 bases fit TRBD1. The CDR3 spans 14 residues. The V gene end was trimmed by 4 bases and the J gene end by 7 bases; junction bases not matched to a gene: 9. Germline V lookup: CDR1 MNHNS, CDR2 SASEGT. This CDR3 reads CASSAVDRVNEAFF. In DNA, the CDR3 is TGTGCCAGCAGTGCAGTCGACAGGGTGAATGAAGCTTTCTTT.

The rearrangement uses TRBV6-5 and TRBJ2-7; D remains ambiguous. The ends were cut back, 5 bases at V and 3 bases at J, with 11 bases in the middle. The CDR3 is made up of 13 amino acids. Looked up from germline, CDR1 is MNHEY and CDR2 is SVGAGI. The CDR3 reads CASSIPGCYEQYF. CDR3 coding DNA: TGTGCCAGCAGTATTCCGGGCTGCTACGAGCAGTACTTC.

The sample holds many counts of this clonotype. The rearrangement uses TRBV6-6 and TRBJ2-3; D may be TRBD2 (6 bases). V shed 2 bases and J shed 2 bases, with 17 bases lying between them. Germline V gene lookup returns CDR1 MNHNY and CDR2 SVGAGI (reference sequence). The CDR3 is made up of 17 amino acids. The CDR3 loop is CASSYAGTSSSTDTQYF. The CDR3 DNA follows: TGTGCCAGCAGTTACGCGGGAACTAGCTCTTCCACAGATACGCAGTATTTT.

In the case of this clonotype: A much more abundant neighbour one base away suggests this may be a read error. A read error is likely, as this CDR3 ends without the conserved phenylalanine or tryptophan. V and J are TRBV6-5 and TRBJ2-3; 12 positions agree with TRBD1. The V segment lost 8 bases and the J segment 6 bases; nucleotides outside the gene matches: 6. This CDR3 has 14 amino acids. The germline V gene has CDR1 MNHEY and CDR2 SVGAGI. The chain's CDR3 is CASSWDRGRDTQYY. In nucleotides, the CDR3 is TGTGCCAGCTCCTGGGACAGGGGGCGTGATACGCAGTATTAT.